These 28 T cell receptor beta chains originate from one sample sequenced in a study of CD8+CD57+ T cells in acquired aplastic anemia. The use of genomic DNA as template underpinned the TCR beta VDJ and CDR3 profiling. TCRdb re-called the reads through MiXCR, storing one row per CDR3 protein. Of more than 250,000 distinct CDR3 sequences listed, 82% are singletons. Patients chosen for sequencing had CD8+CD57+ cells that had expanded, as shown by flow cytometry. Sequencing input: sorted CD4+, CD8+, or CD8+CD57+ T cells (not recorded which) from PBMCs. The receptor source for this set is a human donor with aplastic anemia.

Worth noting for this clonotype: At one end, the junction sequence differs from germline, possibly due to a read error. J is TRBJ2-3 and V is TRBV7-9, with D tentatively TRBD1 (6 bases). This CDR3 region has 14 residues. Germline CDR1 reads SEHNR; CDR2 reads FQNEAQ (reference sequence). The CDR3 DNA sequence: TGTGCCAGCAGCTTAGCGGGGGCCGAGCATTACGTCGGGTTT. It encodes CASSLAGAEHYVGF.

As for this clonotype: A junction boundary mismatches the germline segment, possibly from a read error. The rearrangement links TRBV9 to TRBJ1-2; D gene ambiguous. Germline lookup yields CDR1 SGDLS and CDR2 YYNGEE. The CDR3 runs 13 residues. The CDR3 region is CASSEGRAGGYAF. The CDR3 DNA is TGTGCCAGCAGCGAGGGCCGGGCAGGTGGCTACGCCTTC.

This clonotype was counted once. The V and J genes are TRBV5-5 and TRBJ1-1, with D maybe TRBD1 (5 bases). The CDR3 contains 15 residues. V lost 0 bases, J lost 0 bases, and 9 bases lay in between. CDR1 is SGHKS and CDR2 is YYEKEE in the germline V gene (reference sequence). This chain's CDR3 is CASSLDRRLNTEAFF. The CDR3 nucleotides read TGTGCCAGCAGCTTGGACAGGCGGTTGAACACTGAAGCTTTCTTT.

About this clonotype itself: Being one base from a much bigger clone, this may be a read error. This likely comes from a read error, as the CDR3 has no conserved phenylalanine or tryptophan at its end. The DNA is omitted, as the CDR3 cannot be located on it reliably, and the CDR3 follows TCRdb's listing. This chain links TRBV7-6 with TRBJ1-2; TRBD1, the table's D call, lacks a check against the DNA. CDR1 is SGHVS and CDR2 is FNYEAQ in the germline V gene. The CDR3 is made up of 13 amino acids, end residues included. This CDR3 is CASSLAHGTEETQ.

In the case of this clonotype: The CDR3 does not end in the conserved phenylalanine or tryptophan, so this is likely a read error. No DNA is shown, since the ends of the CDR3 on it are uncertain; the CDR3 is the one TCRdb lists. The chain employs TRBV7-9 and TRBJ1-2. Looked up from germline, CDR1 is SEHNR and CDR2 is FQNEAQ (reference sequence). The CDR3 is 13 amino acids long, termini counted. This CDR3 is CASSQGLAGGYTY.

The genes are TRBV11-1 and TRBJ2-5; tentatively, D is TRBD2 (5 bases). CDR3 length: 12 amino acids. Deletions cut 7 bases from V and 5 bases from J, with 11 bases between. Germline values: CDR1 SGHAT, CDR2 FQDESV (reference sequence). The CDR3 nucleotides are TGTGCCAGCAACGGGGAGAGGGAGACCCAGTACTTC. This gives the protein CASNGERETQYF.

This clonotype was observed a single time. J is TRBJ2-3 and V is TRBV7-9; the D gene could be TRBD1 or TRBD2 (7 bases each). The ends were cut back, 2 bases at V and 13 bases at J, with 19 bases in the middle. Germline CDR1 and CDR2: SEHNR and FQNEAQ (reference sequence). This CDR3 is 14 amino acids long. The CDR3 coding sequence is TGTGCCAGCAGCTTACAGGGGGGGCGCGGAGTCGAGTATTTT. It encodes CASSLQGGRGVEYF.

This chain uses TRBV7-2 with TRBJ2-3; 7 bases match TRBD1. The CDR3 is 15 residues long. V trimming: 1 base; J trimming: 14 bases; junction bases outside the gene matches: 15. Looked up from germline, CDR1 is SGHTA and CDR2 is FQGNSA. CDR3: CASSLDLTGHTEPYF. The DNA of the CDR3 is TGTGCCAGCAGCTTAGATCTGACAGGGCACACTGAGCCGTATTTT.

Regarding this clonotype: This is likely a read error, given that the CDR3 carries no conserved phenylalanine or tryptophan at its end. The DNA is left out, because the CDR3 cannot be placed on it with certainty; the CDR3 is given as TCRdb lists it. The rearrangement joins TRBV7-9 to TRBJ2-6; TRBD1, as called in the table, went unchecked against the DNA. From germline, CDR1 is SEHNR and CDR2 FQNEAQ (reference sequence). Both ends counted, the CDR3 spans 17 residues. CDR3 residues: CASSLGTAHCDAYGLRI.

The CDR3 spells CASREPGQANLAEQYV. Here the CDR3 DNA reads TGCGCCAGCAGGGAACCGGGGCAGGCGAACCTGGCCGAGCAGTACGTC. The chain has TRBV10-2 and TRBJ2-7; D tentatively fits TRBD1 or TRBD2 (5 bases each). CDR3 length equals 16 residues. Germline V gives CDR1 WSHSY, CDR2 SAAADI. V was cut by 6 bases and J by 6 bases, with 24 bases left in between.

The chain joins TRBV5-4 to TRBJ2-1, with TRBD2 identical over 11 bases. Per germline, CDR1 SGHNT and CDR2 YYREEE (reference sequence). The CDR3 totals 15 residues. V shed 2 bases and J 6 bases; nucleotides not matched to a gene: 4. Here the CDR3 DNA reads TGTGCCAGCAGCTTTACTAGCGGGAGTTCCAATGAGCAGTTCTTC. Protein sequence: CASSFTSGSSNEQFF.

V is TRBV10-3 and J is TRBJ1-6, with TRBD1 as a possible D gene (5 bases). The V and J ends lost 6 bases and 7 bases respectively, with 16 bases between them. This CDR3 is 15 amino acids long. CDR1 and CDR2 (germline): ENHRY, SYGVKD. As DNA, the CDR3 is TGTGCCATCAGAAATGGGGTAGGGGTCAATTCACCCCTCCACTTT. Its translation: CAIRNGVGVNSPLHF.

This clonotype occurred a few times. Mismatch with germline at one junction end may stem from a read error. The chain recombines TRBV12-5 with TRBJ2-3; TRBD2 is a possible D gene (6 bases). Germline assignment: CDR1 LGHNT and CDR2 FRNRAP. There are 9 residues in the CDR3. CDR3 region: CASGTPGVF. The CDR3 DNA reads as TGTGCTAGTGGTACCCCGGGAGTTTTT.

To note about this clonotype: Its ends do not fully match the called genes, so a read error is possible. The V and J genes are TRBV7-6 and TRBJ1-1, with D tentatively TRBD1 (5 bases). From germline, CDR1 is SGHVS and CDR2 FNYEAQ. CDR3 size: 14 residues. CDR3 bases: TGTGCCAGCACCCTCCTCAATGGGACCTCTGAAGCCTTCTTT. It translates to CASTLLNGTSEAFF. Using reference TRBV7-6 and TRBJ1-1 for the parts outside the CDR3, the full variable domain is GAGVSQSPRYKVTKRGQDVALRCDPISGHVSLYWYRQALGQGPEFLTYFNYEAQQDKSGLPNDRFSAERPEGSISTLTIQRTEQRDSAMYRCASTLLNGTSEAFFGQGTRLTVV.

The rearrangement joins TRBV7-6 to TRBJ2-1; D gene ambiguous. This CDR3 has 16 amino acids. Trimming took off 6 bases at V and 13 bases at J, with 28 bases between the two ends. Per the germline V gene, CDR1 is SGHVS and CDR2 is FNYEAQ. DNA for the CDR3: TGTGCCAGCAGTCACGACTCAAGTGGAGCTTATGGCTACCAGTTCTTC. It is translated as CASSHDSSGAYGYQFF.

Details on this clonotype: One end of the junction is discordant with germline, which a read error may explain. V gene TRBV7-2 combines with J gene TRBJ2-3, with D possibly TRBD1 on 5 matching bases. Germline V gene sequence: CDR1 SGHTA, CDR2 FQGNSA. The CDR3 is 14 residues long. The CDR3 DNA follows: TGTGCCAGCAGCCCCAGGGCCAATGAGCAGTTGCACGGGTTT. Protein product: CASSPRANEQLHGF.

On this clonotype itself: The missing conserved phenylalanine or tryptophan at the end of this CDR3 makes a read error likely. The DNA is omitted, as the CDR3 cannot be located on it reliably, and the CDR3 follows TCRdb's listing. V usage is TRBV7-9 and J usage is TRBJ2-4. Germline CDR1 is SEHNR and CDR2 is FQNEAQ (reference sequence). The CDR3 is 12 amino acids long, termini counted. CDR3 protein: CASSGAGNYEAN.

V usage is TRBV12-3 or TRBV12-4 and J usage is TRBJ2-7, with D maybe TRBD1 (5 bases). The V gene lost 6 bases and the J gene lost 4 bases, with 13 bases spanning the gap. This CDR3 region has 13 residues. CDR3 loop: CASSLKQGYEQYF. In DNA form, the CDR3 reads TGTGCCAGCAGCCTCAAGCAGGGTTACGAGCAGTACTTC.

This clonotype was observed a few times. The CDR3 region has the DNA TGCGCCAGCAGCTTGTACGGTACTCCAGATACGCAGTATTTT. It is translated as CASSLYGTPDTQYF. V and J are TRBV5-1 and TRBJ2-3; D unclear. V lost 1 base to trimming and J lost 4 bases, with 10 bases between them. In germline, CDR1 is SGHRS, CDR2 YFSETQ. The CDR3 consists of 14 residues.

Of note for this clonotype: Without the conserved terminal phenylalanine or tryptophan, this CDR3 likely stems from a read error. No DNA is shown, since the ends of the CDR3 on it are uncertain; the CDR3 is the one TCRdb lists. The rearrangement joins TRBV7-3 to TRBJ2-3; the DNA was not compared with TRBD1, the D call given in the table. The V gene's germline CDR1 is SGHTA and CDR2 FQGTGA. The CDR3 spans 13 amino acids, including both terminal residues. The CDR3: CASGDGGTDAEHC.

This chain uses TRBV5-1 with TRBJ1-5; TRBD1 matches at 7 bases. Losses at the gene ends were 5 bases for V and 4 bases for J; bases not matched to a gene: 9. The CDR3 is 15 amino acids. Per germline, CDR1 SGHRS and CDR2 YFSETQ. Written as DNA, the CDR3 is TGCGCCAGCAGTCTTACAGGGGCCGTTAATCAGCCCCAGCATTTT. Translating gives CASSLTGAVNQPQHF.

The chain joins TRBV2 to TRBJ2-3; D unclear. The germline CDR1 and CDR2 sequences are SNHLY and FYNNEI. V dropped 6 bases and J dropped 10 bases, with 8 bases sitting between them. The CDR3 loop spans 10 amino acids. The CDR3 DNA reads as TGTGCCAGCAGGGTAATGTCGCAGTATTTT. The encoded protein is CASRVMSQYF.

This clonotype was seen a handful of times. At one end the junction does not follow the germline gene, possibly because of a read error. This chain links TRBV15 with TRBJ1-6; no clear D. The germline gives CDR1 LNHNV, CDR2 YYDKDF (reference sequence). The CDR3 is 11 amino acids. The CDR3 nucleotides are TGTGCCACCAGCAGAGATTCATCCCTCCACTTT. This gives the protein CATSRDSSLHF.

This clonotype was picked up a small number of times. A junction boundary mismatches the germline segment, possibly from a read error. The V and J genes are TRBV7-9 and TRBJ2-5; maybe TRBD1 (8 bases). Looked up from germline, CDR1 is SEHNR and CDR2 is FQNEAQ (reference sequence). This CDR3 is built from 14 residues. CDR3 loop: CASSLQGGARAKYF. The CDR3 DNA follows: TGTGCCAGCAGCCTACAGGGGGGGGCCCGGGCGAAGTATTTT.

V is TRBV7-9 and J is TRBJ2-3, with TRBD2 as a possible D gene (6 bases). V gave up 8 bases and J gave up 14 bases, with 23 bases separating them. CDR3 length: 13 amino acids. Germline V lookup: CDR1 SEHNR, CDR2 FQNEAQ (reference sequence). The CDR3 DNA reads TGTGCCAGCGGGGACGGGAGAAGCGGTGGGAGGTATTTT. Translation: CASGDGRSGGRYF.

This clonotype occurred a few times. The chain's CDR3 is CARGGAGNTQYF. DNA for the CDR3: TGTGCCAGAGGGGGGGCTGGGAACACTCAGTACTTC. The chain uses TRBV9 and TRBJ2-5; D possibly corresponds to TRBD2 (7 bases). The CDR3 contains 12 residues. CDR1 and CDR2 from the germline V gene are SGDLS and YYNGEE. Trimming left V 8 bases short and J 11 bases short, with 19 bases between.

The chain joins TRBV9 to TRBJ2-7, with D perhaps matching TRBD1 (5 bases). V was pared by 1 base and J by 9 bases, with 17 bases between. The CDR3 has 14 residues. The germline V gene has CDR1 SGDLS and CDR2 YYNGEE. The CDR3 DNA follows: TGTGCCAGCAGCGTAAGGGGCAGTTCCGATACGCAGTACTTC. Translation gives CASSVRGSSDTQYF.

About this clonotype itself: The junction departs from germline at one end; a sequencing error may be responsible. The chain links TRBV15 to TRBJ2-3; D unresolved. The closer fit of TRBJ2-5 to the DNA end suggests the J call may be wrong. Germline V gene data show CDR1 as LNHNV and CDR2 as YYDKDF (reference sequence). The CDR3 totals 14 residues. CDR3 bases: TGTGCCAGCAGCAGCTGGAGTGGCACAGAGACCCAGTACTTC. It translates to CASSSWSGTETQYF.